Below, 10 T cell receptor beta chains from the same sample are listed, as sequenced in a study of CD8+ T cells in alopecia areata. The treatment here: oral pan-JAK inhibitor, 5-10 mg twice daily. Reverse transcription of extracted RNA yielded cDNA, which provided the sequencing template. The protocol was immunoSEQ multiplex PCR, while the TCRdb copy is restricted to in-frame clones and leaves out a portion. The table has approximately 210,000 clones, approximately 67% seen once; the top ten hold 0.95% to 1.5%. This specimen was CD4+ T cells sorted from blood, taken between weeks 44 and 45, from a patient treated with tofacitinib. These receptors all come from a human donor with alopecia areata.

This clone was seen a few times. The V call is TRBV6-6, the J call TRBJ1-1, with D hard to call. The CDR3 consists of 15 residues. CDR1 and CDR2 from the germline V gene are MNHNY and SVGAGI (reference sequence). The V and J ends lost 2 bases and 4 bases respectively, with 14 bases between them. The CDR3 coding sequence is TGTGCCAGCAGTTACGCGGGTCGGGATGGCACTGAAGCTTTCTTT. Translated, it gives CASSYAGRDGTEAFF.

The chain couples TRBV19 to TRBJ2-3; D unclear. This CDR3 region has 16 residues. Germline CDR1 reads LNHDA; CDR2 reads SQIVND (reference sequence). Between the trimmed V and J ends, which lost 4 bases and 3 bases, there was a span of 17 bases. DNA for the CDR3: TGTGCCAGTAGTACCCCGGCCCGGGCAAGTACAGATACGCAGTATTTT. This gives the protein CASSTPARASTDTQYF.

V is TRBV2 and J is TRBJ2-5; possible D gene TRBD1, 6 bases. The CDR3 is 13 residues long. Trimming cost V 7 bases and J 3 bases, with 12 bases left between them. The germline gives CDR1 SNHLY, CDR2 FYNNEI. The CDR3 protein is CASKWTAEETQYF. CDR3 DNA sequence: TGTGCCAGCAAATGGACAGCCGAAGAGACCCAGTACTTC.

The chain combines TRBV4-3 with TRBJ2-7, with TRBD1 as a possible D gene (6 bases). V lost 4 bases to trimming and J lost 2 bases, with 21 bases between them. This CDR3 has 17 residues. From germline, CDR1 is LGHNA and CDR2 YSLEER. CDR3 in amino acids: CASSPYVTGIDPYEQYF. CDR3 in DNA: TGCGCCAGCAGCCCATACGTAACAGGGATAGACCCCTACGAGCAGTACTTC.

The chain couples TRBV23-1 to TRBJ1-1, with D possibly TRBD1 on 5 matching bases. TRBV23-1 is reported as an ORF; its role is uncertain. The length of the CDR3 is 13 residues. Trimming cost V 5 bases and J 1 base, with 8 bases left between them. DNA of the CDR3: TGCGCCAGCAGTGCCGGACAGAACACTGAAGCTTTCTTT. It is translated as CASSAGQNTEAFF.

The chain combines TRBV19 with TRBJ2-2, with D possibly matching TRBD2 (6 bases). V lost 10 bases and J 1 base, leaving 13 bases between the germline ends. The CDR3 sequence is 14 residues long. Per germline, CDR1 LNHDA and CDR2 SQIVND (reference sequence). The CDR3 DNA follows: TGTGCCACACAACGGGACTTGAACACCGGGGAGCTGTTTTTT. Encoded protein: CATQRDLNTGELFF. Full variable domain (outside the CDR3, taken from reference TRBV19 and TRBJ2-2): DGGITQSPKYLFRKEGQNVTLSCEQNLNHDAMYWYRQDPGQGLRLIYYSQIVNDFQKGDIAEGYSVSREKKESFPLTVTSAQKNPTAFYLCATQRDLNTGELFFGEGSRLTVL.

This clone was picked up one time. The rearrangement joins TRBV30 to TRBJ2-1, with no clear D. Deletions cut 1 base from V and 8 bases from J, with 12 bases between. The CDR3 is 13 residues long. The germline V gene has CDR1 GTSNPN and CDR2 SVGIG (reference sequence). The chain's CDR3 is CAWSGLLDHEQFF. The CDR3 DNA reads TGTGCCTGGAGTGGTTTGTTAGACCATGAGCAGTTCTTC.

The gene calls are TRBV6-1 and TRBJ2-7; 7 bases fit TRBD2. The ends lost 4 bases at V and 3 bases at J; junction bases unmatched: 9. This CDR3 comprises 15 residues. Germline CDR1 and CDR2: MNHNS and SASEGT. CDR3 nucleotide sequence: TGTGCCAGCAGTGCCCATGCGGGGGTCAGCTACGAGCAGTACTTC. This translates into CASSAHAGVSYEQYF.

This clone was observed a few times. J is TRBJ2-3 and V is TRBV2; TRBD2 matches 11 bases. Trimming removed 9 bases from V and 4 bases from J; junction bases left unmatched: 6. Germline values: CDR1 SNHLY, CDR2 FYNNEI. The CDR3 has 14 amino acids. Here the CDR3 reads CARGTSGRADTQYF. The CDR3 nucleotides read TGTGCCAGAGGGACTAGCGGAAGGGCAGATACGCAGTATTTT.

This clone was observed a few times. J is TRBJ2-7 and V is TRBV29-1, with a weak D call TRBD2 (5 bases). Germline values: CDR1 SQVTM, CDR2 ANQGSEA. The germline V and J ends were trimmed by 0 bases and 6 bases, with 6 bases remaining between them. The CDR3 is 11 amino acids. The CDR3 region has the DNA TGCAGCGTTGAAGAGGGGAGCGAGCAGTACTTC. Its translation is CSVEEGSEQYF.